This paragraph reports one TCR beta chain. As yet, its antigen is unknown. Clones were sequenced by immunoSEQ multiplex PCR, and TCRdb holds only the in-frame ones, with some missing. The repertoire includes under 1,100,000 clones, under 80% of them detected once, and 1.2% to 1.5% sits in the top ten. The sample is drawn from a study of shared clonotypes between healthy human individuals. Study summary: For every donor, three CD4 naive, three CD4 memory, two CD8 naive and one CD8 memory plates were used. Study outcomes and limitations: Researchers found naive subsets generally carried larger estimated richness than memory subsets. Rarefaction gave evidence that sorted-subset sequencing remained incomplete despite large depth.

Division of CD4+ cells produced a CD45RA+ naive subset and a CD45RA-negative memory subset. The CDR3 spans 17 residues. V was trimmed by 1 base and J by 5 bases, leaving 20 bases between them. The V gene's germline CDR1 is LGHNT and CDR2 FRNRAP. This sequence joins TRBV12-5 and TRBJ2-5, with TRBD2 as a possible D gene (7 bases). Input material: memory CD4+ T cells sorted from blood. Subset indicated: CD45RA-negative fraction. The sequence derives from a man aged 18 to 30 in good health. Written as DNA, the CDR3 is TGTGCTAGTGGTTTGGCGGGAATGGGGGGGGCCCGGGAGACCCAGTACTTC. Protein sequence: CASGLAGMGGARETQYF.